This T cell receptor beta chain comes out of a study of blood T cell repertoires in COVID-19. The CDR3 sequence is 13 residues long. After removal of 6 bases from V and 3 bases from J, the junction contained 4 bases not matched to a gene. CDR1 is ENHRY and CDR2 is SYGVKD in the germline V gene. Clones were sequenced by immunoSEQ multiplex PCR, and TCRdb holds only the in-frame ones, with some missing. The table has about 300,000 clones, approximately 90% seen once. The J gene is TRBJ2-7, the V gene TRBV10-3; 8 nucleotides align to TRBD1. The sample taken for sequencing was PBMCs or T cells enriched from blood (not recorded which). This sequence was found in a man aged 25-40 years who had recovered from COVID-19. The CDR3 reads CAISRDRLYEQYF. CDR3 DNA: TGTGCCATCAGCAGGGACAGGCTCTACGAGCAGTACTTC.